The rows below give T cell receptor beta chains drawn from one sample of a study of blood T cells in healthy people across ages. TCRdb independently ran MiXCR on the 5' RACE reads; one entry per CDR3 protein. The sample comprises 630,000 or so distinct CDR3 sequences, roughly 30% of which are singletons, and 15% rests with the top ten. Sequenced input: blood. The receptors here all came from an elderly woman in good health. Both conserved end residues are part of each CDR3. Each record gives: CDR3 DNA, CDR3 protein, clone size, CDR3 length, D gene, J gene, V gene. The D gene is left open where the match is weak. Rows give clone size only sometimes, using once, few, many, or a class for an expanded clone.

TGTGCCAGCAGCGTAGTAGGCTCGAACACTGAAGCTTTCTTT	CASSVVGSNTEAFF	many	14	.	TRBJ1-1	TRBV9
TGTGCCAGCTCGGGGTCGGGACAGGGCAAGTACGAGCAGTACTTC	CASSGSGQGKYEQYF	many	15	TRBD1	TRBJ2-7	TRBV9
TGCAGCGTTCAACCCACAGGGGTAGGATCACCCCTCCACTTT	CSVQPTGVGSPLHF	few	14	TRBD1	TRBJ1-6	TRBV29-1
TGTGCCTGGAGTGAACTAGCCGATGAGCAGTTCTTC	CAWSELADEQFF	many	12	.	TRBJ2-1	TRBV30
TGTGCCAGCAGCGAGCGGGGGGCCTACTACAATGAGCAGTTCTTC	CASSERGAYYNEQFF	many	15	TRBD2	TRBJ2-1	TRBV7-3
TGCAGTGCTAGTCGAAGGGCCACTGAAGCTTTCTTT	CSASRRATEAFF	.	12	.	TRBJ1-1	TRBV20-1
TGTGCCAGCAGCAACCCTAGAGATGAGCAGTTCTTC	CASSNPRDEQFF	few	12	.	TRBJ2-1	TRBV6-2/TRBV6-3
TGTGCCAGCAGCTCTAAAACAGGTGGCTATGGCTACACCTTC	CASSSKTGGYGYTF	many	14	.	TRBJ1-2	TRBV7-2
TGTGCCAGCTCACCACCGGAAAGAACTAGCAGCACAGATACGCAGTATTTT	CASSPPERTSSTDTQYF	.	17	.	TRBJ2-3	TRBV18
TGTGCCAGCAGCTTAGTAGGAGGTGGACTCCAAGAGACCCAGTACTTC	CASSLVGGGLQETQYF	few	16	.	TRBJ2-5	TRBV7-2
TGCAGTGCTAGAGAAGGACCCCGGGAAGGGATCAATGAGCAGTTCTTC	CSAREGPREGINEQFF	many	16	.	TRBJ2-1	TRBV20-1
TGTGCCTGGGAACAGGGGGACAGCTACTACGAGCAGTACTTC	CAWEQGDSYYEQYF	many	14	TRBD1	TRBJ2-7	TRBV30
TGTGCCAGCAGCCCTAGCGGGAGACTAGAGACCCAGTACTTC	CASSPSGRLETQYF	.	14	TRBD2	TRBJ2-5	TRBV7-9
TGCGCCAGCAGCTTGGAAGCGGGGGTCTACGAGCAGTACTTC	CASSLEAGVYEQYF	many	14	TRBD2	TRBJ2-7	TRBV5-1
TGTGCCAGCAGCGAAGGCGGTCGGGCAACTAATGAAAAACTGTTTTTT	CASSEGGRATNEKLFF	.	16	.	TRBJ1-4	TRBV2
TGTGCCAGCAGCCCGCTGGGAGCCGGCAGCACAGATACGCAGTATTTT	CASSPLGAGSTDTQYF	many	16	.	TRBJ2-3	TRBV7-3
TGTGCCAGCAGCCCGACCAGGGACGGCTATGGCTACACCTTC	CASSPTRDGYGYTF	many	14	.	TRBJ1-2	TRBV3-1
TGTGCCAGCAGGCGACAGGATTCAAGCACAGATACGCAGTATTTT	CASRRQDSSTDTQYF	few	15	.	TRBJ2-3	TRBV6-5
TGCGCCAGCAGGGCCAGCCCACTAAATAGGAACAATGAGCGGTTCTTC	CASRASPLNRNNERFF	.	16	.	TRBJ2-1	TRBV5-1
TGTGCCAGCGGAATGACTAGCGGGGGAGGCAATGAGCAGTTCTTC	CASGMTSGGGNEQFF	few	15	TRBD2	TRBJ2-1	TRBV6-2/TRBV6-3
TGTGCCAGCAGCCTGGGGATGGGACAGCCCCAGCATTTT	CASSLGMGQPQHF	.	13	.	TRBJ1-5	TRBV3-1
TGTGCCAGCAGCTTAAACAGCTGGTGGAATGAGCAGTTCTTC	CASSLNSWWNEQFF	many	14	.	TRBJ2-1	TRBV7-3
TGTGCCAGCAGCAAAGACTGCAGTTTGGTCTCCTACGAGCAGTACTTC	CASSKDCSLVSYEQYF	.	16	.	TRBJ2-7	TRBV21-1
TGTGCCAGCAGCTACTCCGGACCTGGGTCCTACGAGCAGTACTTC	CASSYSGPGSYEQYF	many	15	.	TRBJ2-7	TRBV7-9
TGTGCCTGGAGTGTCGCACAGAACTTTGGAAACACCATATATTTT	CAWSVAQNFGNTIYF	once	15	.	TRBJ1-3	TRBV30
TGCAGCGTTGAATTACTAGCGGCCTACAATGAGCAGTTCTTC	CSVELLAAYNEQFF	.	14	TRBD2	TRBJ2-1	TRBV29-1
TGCGCCAGCAGTTCCGGGACGGACCCCAATCAGCCCCAGCATTTT	CASSSGTDPNQPQHF	many	15	.	TRBJ1-5	TRBV5-1
TGTGCCAGCAGCCCGAAAACAGGGGAGGGCGGGGAGCTGTTTTTT	CASSPKTGEGGELFF	few	15	.	TRBJ2-2	TRBV5-4
TGCGCCAGCAAGTTTACAGAACAATCCTACGAGCAGTACTTC	CASKFTEQSYEQYF	many	14	.	TRBJ2-7	TRBV5-1
TGCGCCAGCAGCCGATCACAGGGGGCAGGCGGGGAGCTGTTTTTT	CASSRSQGAGGELFF	once	15	TRBD1	TRBJ2-2	TRBV4-1
TGTGCCAGCAGTGGACACGGGCAGGGCTACGAGCAGTACTTC	CASSGHGQGYEQYF	many	14	.	TRBJ2-7	TRBV28
TGTGCCAGCAGGGGACAGGGAGTAACCTACGAGCAGTACTTC	CASRGQGVTYEQYF	many	14	TRBD1	TRBJ2-7	TRBV27
TGTGCCAGCAGCCAAGAGGGAGTAGGGGGCAAGGACACTGAAGCTTTCTTT	CASSQEGVGGKDTEAFF	.	17	TRBD1	TRBJ1-1	TRBV4-2
TGCAGTGCTAGAGCGACAGGGGGCATCAATCAGCCCCAGCATTTT	CSARATGGINQPQHF	.	15	TRBD1	TRBJ1-5	TRBV20-1
TGTGCCAGTAGTCCTTCATTTCTAGGGGGATTGAAAGGGGACGAGCAGTACTTC	CASSPSFLGGLKGDEQYF	.	18	.	TRBJ2-7	TRBV19
TGTGCCAGCAAGGGGACAGAGCAGTACTTC	CASKGTEQYF	.	10	.	TRBJ2-7	TRBV6-6
TGTGCCGGCAGCTTAGGGACAGGGGTCCCTCGGGGGGAGCAGTACTTC	CAGSLGTGVPRGEQYF	.	16	TRBD1	TRBJ2-7	TRBV11-2
TGTGCCAGCAGTGAAGGAGCTAAATCGGATACGCAGTATTTT	CASSEGAKSDTQYF	many	14	.	TRBJ2-3	TRBV6-1
TGTGCCAGCAGCGTAGGTCTGGGGCAAGAGACCCAGTACTTC	CASSVGLGQETQYF	many	14	.	TRBJ2-5	TRBV9
TGTGCCAGCAGCGGGCGGACAGGGATAAGCGGCATTCGGGAGACCCAGTACTTC	CASSGRTGISGIRETQYF	.	18	TRBD1	TRBJ2-5	TRBV7-9
TGCAGTGCTAGAGAACCCAGCAGGGCCACTGAAGCTTTCTTT	CSAREPSRATEAFF	few	14	.	TRBJ1-1	TRBV20-1